These 25 T cell receptor beta chains came from one sample sequenced in a study of blood T cell repertoires in COVID-19. Some clones are missing from TCRdb's copy, which holds only in-frame ones; the method was immunoSEQ multiplex PCR. The sample carries some 530,000 clones, approximately 85% recorded once. The sequenced sample was peripheral blood. These receptor sequences come from a human donor in a cohort sampled during active COVID-19.

The CDR3 bases are TGTGCCAGCAGCTTGTGGACCGGAGGGCAGTCCTACAATGAGCAGTTCTTC. Translating gives CASSLWTGGQSYNEQFF. The chain joins TRBV11-2 to TRBJ2-1; tentative D call: TRBD2 (6 bases). Trimming took off 3 bases at V and 1 base at J, with 16 bases between the two ends. The CDR3 spans 17 residues. Germline V gene lookup returns CDR1 SGHAT and CDR2 FQNNGV.

The chain has TRBV12-5 and TRBJ2-7; 12 bases match TRBD2. The germline V gene encodes CDR1 LGHNT and CDR2 FRNRAP. The CDR3 consists of 16 residues. The V gene end was trimmed by 1 base and the J gene end by 4 bases; junction bases not matched to a gene: 5. Here the CDR3 DNA reads TGTGCTAGTGGTTTGGCCAGGACTAGCGGGATATACGAGCAGTACTTC. Translating gives CASGLARTSGIYEQYF.

This clone was detected once. The chain combines TRBV6-5 with TRBJ2-7, with 9 bases lining up with TRBD2. This CDR3 is built from 15 residues. Germline CDR1 MNHEY, CDR2 SVGAGI. Germline trimming cut 3 bases from V and 2 bases from J; bases unmatched to any gene: 5. The CDR3 loop reads CASSYGLAIPYEQYF. The CDR3 DNA is TGTGCCAGCAGTTATGGACTAGCGATTCCCTACGAGCAGTACTTC.

CDR3: CAWRTIGNTGELFF. In nucleotides, the CDR3 is TGTGCCTGGAGGACTATTGGAAACACCGGGGAGCTGTTTTTT. This chain connects TRBV30 to TRBJ2-2; possible D gene TRBD2, 5 bases. The CDR3 sequence is 14 residues long. Germline CDR1 GTSNPN, CDR2 SVGIG (reference sequence). V lost 3 bases and J lost 2, with 10 bases in between.

The chain is built from TRBV30 and TRBJ2-3, with TRBD2 matching 12 bases. This CDR3 is built from 16 residues. J lost 0 bases, V lost 5 bases, and 6 bases had no gene match. The germline CDR1 and CDR2 sequences are GTSNPN and SVGIG (reference sequence). CDR3 bases: TGTGCCTGGGCGGGGGGGACTAGCGGGAGCACAGATACGCAGTATTTT. This sequence encodes CAWAGGTSGSTDTQYF.

The chain joins TRBV7-2 to TRBJ1-2; no clear D. CDR3 length equals 13 residues. CDR1 SGHTA and CDR2 FQGNSA come from the germline V gene. The ends were cut back, 1 base at V and 5 bases at J, with 8 bases in the middle. In DNA form, the CDR3 reads TGTGCCAGCAGCTTAGAGCTGCCTTATGGCTACACCTTC. Its translation: CASSLELPYGYTF.

The genes are TRBV3-1 (or the pseudogene TRBV3-2) and TRBJ2-7; TRBD1 agrees at 9 bases. The CDR3 runs 16 residues. With V trimmed by 1 base and J by 7 bases, 11 bases remained unmatched. Germline V lookup: CDR1 LGHDT, CDR2 YNNKEL (reference sequence). CDR3 DNA: TGTGCCAGCAGCCAAGCAAGCTTCACAGGGGGCGTAGAGCAGTACTTC. It yields the protein CASSQASFTGGVEQYF.

V gene TRBV19 combines with J gene TRBJ2-7; 9 bases align to TRBD2. Trimming cost V 5 bases and J 1 base; bases outside gene matches: 6. Germline V gene data show CDR1 as LNHDA and CDR2 as SQIVND (reference sequence). The CDR3 has 15 residues. The CDR3 here is CASSRETSGSYEQYF. The CDR3 region has the DNA TGTGCCAGTAGTCGAGAGACTAGCGGATCCTACGAGCAGTACTTC.

This sequence joins TRBV5-1 and TRBJ2-3; 14 positions agree with TRBD2. After removal of 3 bases from V and 2 bases from J, the junction contained 2 bases not matched to a gene. Germline V gene lookup returns CDR1 SGHRS and CDR2 YFSETQ. This CDR3 comprises 16 residues. This chain's CDR3 is CASSWGLAGDTDTQYF. CDR3 nucleotide sequence: TGCGCCAGCAGCTGGGGACTAGCGGGAGACACAGATACGCAGTATTTT.

This clone was found a few times. The gene calls are TRBV6-5 and TRBJ1-3; D call uncertain. The CDR3 contains 14 residues. CDR1 and CDR2 from the germline V gene are MNHEY and SVGAGI. The germline V and J ends were trimmed by 2 bases and 5 bases, with 10 bases remaining between them. The CDR3 DNA is TGTGCCAGCAGTTACGTTGCAGGCCGAAACACCATATATTTT. As protein: CASSYVAGRNTIYF.

The rearrangement links TRBV6-5 to TRBJ1-5; 7 bases agree with TRBD1. Germline CDR1 and CDR2: MNHEY and SVGAGI. V trimming: 7 bases; J trimming: 4 bases; junction bases outside the gene matches: 7. This CDR3 is 14 amino acids long. The CDR3 region has the DNA TGTGCCAGCACAATACAGGGGCGAAATCAGCCCCAGCATTTT. Translating gives CASTIQGRNQPQHF.

The chain has TRBV4-3 and TRBJ1-4; 11 positions agree with TRBD1. This CDR3 spans 16 amino acids. Germline CDR1 reads LGHNA; CDR2 reads YSLEER. The V gene end was trimmed by 4 bases and the J gene end by 7 bases; junction bases not matched to a gene: 8. The DNA of the CDR3 is TGCGCCAGCAGCCTATCCCCGGGGACAGGGGGTGAAAAACTGTTTTTT. It yields the protein CASSLSPGTGGEKLFF.

V and J are TRBV14 and TRBJ2-7, with D unclear. Trimming took off 2 bases at V and 5 bases at J, with 4 bases between the two ends. Germline V gene lookup returns CDR1 SGHDN and CDR2 FVKESK. The CDR3 totals 11 residues. For the CDR3, the DNA is TGTGCCAGCAGCCAATTCGACGAGCAGTACTTC. Encoded protein: CASSQFDEQYF.

The chain uses TRBV6-6 and TRBJ1-4; 8 bases fit TRBD1. This CDR3 spans 15 amino acids. In germline, CDR1 is MNHNY, CDR2 SVGAGI (reference sequence). The junction had 8 bases not matched to a gene; V was cut back by 7 bases and J by 4 bases. The CDR3 DNA reads as TGTGCCAGCAACTTACAGGGGGGTGATAATGAAAAACTGTTTTTT. It specifies CASNLQGGDNEKLFF.

V usage is TRBV9 and J usage is TRBJ1-2; 8 bases match TRBD1. Unmatched junction bases numbered 3, after V lost 1 base and J lost 4 bases. Germline V gene sequence: CDR1 SGDLS, CDR2 YYNGEE. The CDR3 spans 14 residues. This chain's CDR3 is CASSVTGTGYGYTF. CDR3 sequence (DNA): TGTGCCAGCAGCGTAACCGGGACAGGCTATGGCTACACCTTC.

The rearrangement joins TRBV10-3 to TRBJ1-5; 7 nucleotides agree with TRBD1. The germline gives CDR1 ENHRY, CDR2 SYGVKD. CDR3 length equals 15 residues. V lost 3 bases, J lost 4 bases, and 6 bases stayed unmatched. The CDR3 region is CAISDHTGENQPQHF. CDR3 bases: TGTGCCATCAGTGACCATACAGGGGAAAATCAGCCCCAGCATTTT.

In its sample, this clone was seen once. The chain uses TRBV19 and TRBJ1-1; TRBD1 matches at 12 bases. V lost 2 bases and J lost 0; bases outside the gene matches: 4. In germline, CDR1 is LNHDA, CDR2 SQIVND (reference sequence). There are 17 residues in the CDR3. CDR3 sequence: CASSIRGQGAVNTEAFF. The DNA for the CDR3 is TGTGCCAGTAGTATAAGGGGACAGGGGGCTGTGAACACTGAAGCTTTCTTT.

V is TRBV3-1 (or the pseudogene TRBV3-2) and J is TRBJ1-1; 8 bases fit TRBD1. The CDR3 contains 14 residues. Per germline, CDR1 LGHDT and CDR2 YNNKEL (reference sequence). Trimming removed 5 bases from V and 4 bases from J; junction bases left unmatched: 6. For the CDR3, the DNA is TGTGCCAGCAGCGCCCAGACAGGGGCCACTGAAGCTTTCTTT. Protein: CASSAQTGATEAFF.

This chain connects TRBV2 to TRBJ1-5, with D possibly TRBD1 on 6 matching bases. This CDR3 has 14 amino acids. Trimming removed 5 bases from V and 8 bases from J, with 16 bases in between. The germline V gene has CDR1 SNHLY and CDR2 FYNNEI. The CDR3 spells CASSPQGGSEPQHF. DNA for the CDR3: TGTGCCAGCAGTCCACAGGGCGGATCTGAGCCCCAGCATTTT.

The chain links TRBV28 to TRBJ2-3, with 8 positions matching TRBD1. This CDR3 contains 16 residues. V dropped 7 bases and J dropped 0; count of bases not matched to a gene: 9. Germline CDR1 reads MDHEN; CDR2 reads SYDVKM. The DNA for the CDR3 is TGTGCCAGCACCCTTGGGGGACAGGTTAGCACAGATACGCAGTATTTT. Amino acid sequence: CASTLGGQVSTDTQYF.

The V and J genes are TRBV30 and TRBJ2-3; D is ambiguous. Germline CDR1 is GTSNPN and CDR2 is SVGIG (reference sequence). The CDR3 runs to 15 residues. V shed 0 bases and J shed 0 bases, with 10 bases lying between them. CDR3 sequence: CAWSVRATSTDTQYF. The CDR3, as DNA: TGTGCCTGGAGTGTCCGAGCCACTAGCACAGATACGCAGTATTTT. Filled out from reference TRBV30 and TRBJ2-3, the complete variable domain reads SQTIHQWPATLVQPVGSPLSLECTVEGTSNPNLYWYRQAAGRGLQLLFYSVGIGQISSEVPQNLSASRPQDRQFILSSKKLLLSDSGFYLCAWSVRATSTDTQYFGPGTRLTVL.

V is TRBV7-2 and J is TRBJ1-1; D not certain. Trimming removed 5 bases from V and 0 bases from J, with 7 bases in between. The CDR3 length is 13 residues. CDR1 is SGHTA, CDR2 FQGNSA, per germline. CDR3 in DNA: TGTGCCAGCAGCGCGGAAATGAACACTGAAGCTTTCTTT. Translated, it gives CASSAEMNTEAFF.

This sequence joins TRBV18 and TRBJ1-2; TRBD1 aligns across 10 bases. The CDR3 consists of 14 residues. V trimming: 3 bases; J trimming: 7 bases; junction bases outside the gene matches: 5. From germline, CDR1 is KGHSH and CDR2 LQKENI. CDR3: CASSPSGQGVGYTF. The CDR3 DNA reads TGTGCCAGCTCACCCTCCGGACAGGGGGTTGGCTACACCTTC.

Here the CDR3 DNA reads TGTGCCATCAGTGAGACAGGGAACTATGGCTACACCTTC. This encodes CAISETGNYGYTF. The rearrangement joins TRBV10-3 to TRBJ1-2; a possible D gene is TRBD1 (6 bases). CDR1 is ENHRY, CDR2 SYGVKD, per germline. Trimming stripped 2 bases from V and 2 bases from J, with 6 bases between. The CDR3 is 13 residues long.

The chain recombines TRBV18 with TRBJ1-1; D not certain. The V gene lost 2 bases and the J gene lost 0 bases, with 10 bases spanning the gap. Germline-derived CDR1 and CDR2 are KGHSH and LQKENI. This CDR3 comprises 15 residues. The CDR3 spells CASSPESVLNTEAFF. For the CDR3, the DNA is TGTGCCAGCTCACCAGAGTCGGTGTTGAACACTGAAGCTTTCTTT.